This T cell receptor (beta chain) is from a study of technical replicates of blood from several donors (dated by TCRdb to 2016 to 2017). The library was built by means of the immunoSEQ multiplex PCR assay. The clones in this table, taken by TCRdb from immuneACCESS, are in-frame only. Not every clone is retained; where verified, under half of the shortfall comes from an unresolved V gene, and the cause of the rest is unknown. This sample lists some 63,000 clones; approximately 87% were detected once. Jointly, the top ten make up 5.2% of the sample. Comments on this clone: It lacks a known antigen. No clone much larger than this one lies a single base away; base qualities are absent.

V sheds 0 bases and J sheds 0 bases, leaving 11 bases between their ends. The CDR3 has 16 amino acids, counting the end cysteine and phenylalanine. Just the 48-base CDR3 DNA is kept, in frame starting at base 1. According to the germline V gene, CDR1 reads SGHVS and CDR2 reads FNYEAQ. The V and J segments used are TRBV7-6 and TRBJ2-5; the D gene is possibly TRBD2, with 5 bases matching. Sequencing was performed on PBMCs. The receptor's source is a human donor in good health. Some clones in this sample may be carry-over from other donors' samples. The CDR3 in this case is CASSLARAGNQETQYF. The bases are TGTGCCAGCAGCTTAGCGCGGGCGGGCAACCAAGAGACCCAGTACTTC. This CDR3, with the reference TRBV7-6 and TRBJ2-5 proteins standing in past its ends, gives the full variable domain GAGVSQSPRYKVTKRGQDVALRCDPISGHVSLYWYRQALGQGPEFLTYFNYEAQQDKSGLPNDRFSAERPEGSISTLTIQRTEQRDSAMYRCASSLARAGNQETQYFGPGTRLLVL.